Listed here is a single T cell receptor (beta chain). Its recognized antigen is unknown. No per-base quality is available; no much larger clone lies one base away. This entry belongs to a study of technical replicates of blood from several donors (dated by TCRdb to 2015 to 2018). The library was built by means of the immunoSEQ multiplex PCR assay. The immuneACCESS repertoire file appears here via TCRdb, limited to in-frame rearrangements. These files lack a portion of the clones; in checked studies, under half of the deficit traces to unresolved V genes, and the cause of the others is not known. The table for this sample lists about 84,000 clones; just under 95% of them were counted only once. The ten largest clones take up roughly 0.25% of the sample. The clonotype comes from a human donor in good health. The sequenced sample consisted of T cells isolated from PBMCs.

The CDR3 protein is CAWSTRDRGLAGRYEQYF. The bases read TGTGCCTGGAGTACCCGGGACCGGGGACTAGCGGGACGCTACGAGCAGTACTTC. The chain joins TRBV30 to TRBJ2-7, with 13 middle bases fitting TRBD2. V ends up 2 bases short and J 3 bases short, with an unmatched junction base count of 13. The germline V gene (reference sequence) specifies GTSNPN as CDR1 and SVGIG as CDR2. Inclusive of the bounding cysteine and phenylalanine, the CDR3 is 18 residues long. Only the CDR3 region is kept as DNA, spanning 54 bases read in frame from base 1.